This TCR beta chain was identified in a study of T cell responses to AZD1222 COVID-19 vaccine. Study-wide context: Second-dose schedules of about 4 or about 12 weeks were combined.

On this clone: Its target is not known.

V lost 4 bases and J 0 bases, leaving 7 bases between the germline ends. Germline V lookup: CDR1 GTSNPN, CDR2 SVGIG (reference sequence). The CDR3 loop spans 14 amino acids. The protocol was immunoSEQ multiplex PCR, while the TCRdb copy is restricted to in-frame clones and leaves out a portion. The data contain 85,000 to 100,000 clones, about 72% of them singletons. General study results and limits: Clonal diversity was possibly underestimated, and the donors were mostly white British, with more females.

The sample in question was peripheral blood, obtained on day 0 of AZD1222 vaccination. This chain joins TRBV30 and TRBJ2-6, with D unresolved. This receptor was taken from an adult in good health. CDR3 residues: CAWMWGSGANVLTF. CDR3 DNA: TGTGCCTGGATGTGGGGCTCTGGGGCCAACGTCCTGACTTTC.